The clone carrying this T cell receptor (beta chain) occurred many times. Its cognate antigen is unknown. The sample belongs to a study of early T cells in non-severe SARS-CoV-2 infection. Study details: Unsorted whole-blood RNA was sequenced in bulk, leaving chains unpaired.

Regarding the study as a whole: Anti-spike CD8 specificities were favored by VDJdb matching, whose results missed private and CD4 specificities.

Unique molecular identifiers were added to individual cDNA molecules. TCRdb ran MiXCR on the 5' RACE reads and lists one entry per CDR3 protein. The sample holds 50,000 to 60,000 distinct CDR3 sequences, roughly 9.6% seen once. The CDR3 sequence is 14 residues long. V shed 4 bases and J shed 1 base, with 12 bases lying between them. Per the germline V gene, CDR1 is SQVTM and CDR2 is ANQGSEA. The gene calls are TRBV29-1 and TRBJ2-3; D is unclear. This TCR derives from an adult who was a healthcare worker with PCR-confirmed SARS-CoV-2 infection or an uninfected control (not recorded which). Sequenced: whole blood. CDR3 coding DNA: TGCAGCGTTGGGGTCCATCTCCGCACAGATACGCAGTATTTT. Its translation: CSVGVHLRTDTQYF.